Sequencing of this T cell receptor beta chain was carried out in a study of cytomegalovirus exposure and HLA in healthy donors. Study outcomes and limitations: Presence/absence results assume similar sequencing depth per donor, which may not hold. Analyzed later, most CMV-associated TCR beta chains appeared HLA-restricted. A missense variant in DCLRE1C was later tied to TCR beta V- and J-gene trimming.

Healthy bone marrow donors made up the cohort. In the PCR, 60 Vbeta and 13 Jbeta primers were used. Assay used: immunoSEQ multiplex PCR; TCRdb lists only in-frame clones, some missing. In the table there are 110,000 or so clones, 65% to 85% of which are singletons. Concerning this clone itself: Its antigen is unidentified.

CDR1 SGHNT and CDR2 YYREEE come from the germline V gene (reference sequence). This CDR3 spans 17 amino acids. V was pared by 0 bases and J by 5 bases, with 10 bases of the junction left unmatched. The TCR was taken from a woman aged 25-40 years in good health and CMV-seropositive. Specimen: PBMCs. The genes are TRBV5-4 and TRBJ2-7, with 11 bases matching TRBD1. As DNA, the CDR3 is TGTGCCAGCAGCTTGGGGCGGGACAGGGGGAGACCGGACGAGCAGTACTTC. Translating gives CASSLGRDRGRPDEQYF.